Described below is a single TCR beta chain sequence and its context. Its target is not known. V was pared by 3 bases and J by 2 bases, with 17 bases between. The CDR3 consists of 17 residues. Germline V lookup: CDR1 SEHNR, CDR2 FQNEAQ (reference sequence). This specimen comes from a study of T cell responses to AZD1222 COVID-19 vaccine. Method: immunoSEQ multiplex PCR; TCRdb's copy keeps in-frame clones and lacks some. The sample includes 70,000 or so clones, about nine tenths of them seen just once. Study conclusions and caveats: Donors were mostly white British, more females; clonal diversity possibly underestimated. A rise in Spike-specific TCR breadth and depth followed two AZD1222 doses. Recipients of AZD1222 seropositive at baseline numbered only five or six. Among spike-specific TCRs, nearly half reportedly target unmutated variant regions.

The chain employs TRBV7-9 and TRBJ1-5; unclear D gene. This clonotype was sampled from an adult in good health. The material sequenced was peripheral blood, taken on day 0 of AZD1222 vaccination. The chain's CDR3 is CASSFIGPGSGNQPQHF. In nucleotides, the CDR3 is TGTGCCAGCAGCTTCATAGGTCCGGGAAGTGGCAATCAGCCCCAGCATTTT.